This T cell receptor (beta chain) was captured in a study of radiation and T cells in renal cell carcinoma. General study points: In blood, top tumor clones expanded by 2 weeks, shrinking by 4.

Described time point: blood 2 weeks post-SBRT. Treatment defined: 15 Gy SBRT to primary tumor, nephrectomy 4 weeks later. Sequencing was performed with immunoSEQ multiplex PCR; in TCRdb, only in-frame clones are kept and a portion is missing. The sample holds tens of thousands of clones, roughly 85% seen once. Germline CDR1 and CDR2: SEHNR and FQNEAQ (reference sequence). The ends lost 5 bases at V and 2 bases at J; junction bases unmatched: 13. The CDR3 runs 18 residues. A single count supports this clone. The target antigen is unknown. This clonotype originated in a woman aged 45 to 65 with renal cell carcinoma. This chain links TRBV7-9 with TRBJ2-3, with 10 bases matching TRBD2. The starting material was blood, obtained from a patient whose treatment included radiotherapy and nephrectomy. CDR3 nucleotide sequence: TGTGCCAGCAGCCCCCAACTAGCGGGGCGCCTTTCCACAGATACGCAGTATTTT. Protein: CASSPQLAGRLSTDTQYF.